The clone carrying this TCR beta chain was observed once. The data belong to a study of blood T cell repertoires in COVID-19. Study in general: There were acute and convalescent COVID-19 samples, and they came from the United States, Italy and Spain.

The V gene end was trimmed by 5 bases and the J gene end by 6 bases; junction bases not matched to a gene: 7. This CDR3 region has 13 residues. From germline, CDR1 is MNHEY and CDR2 SMNVEV (reference sequence). Participants' reported clinical history set cohort assignment. Here immunoSEQ multiplex PCR was the method, and the copy in TCRdb shows in-frame clones only, minus some. The sample lists 380,000 or so clones, roughly 90% seen once, with approximately 1% in the top ten. The specimen sequenced was PBMCs or T cells enriched from blood (not recorded which). The chain is built from TRBV27 and TRBJ2-7; TRBD1 matches at 7 bases. The source of this sequence is a young woman with acute COVID-19. The CDR3 bases are TGTGCCAGCAGTCTCGGGACAGTGGGCGAGCAGTACTTC. The encoded protein is CASSLGTVGEQYF.